These T cell receptor beta chains were read from a single sample in a study of CD8 T cells in ankylosing spondylitis. TCRdb redid the calling of the 5' RACE reads with MiXCR, one entry per CDR3 protein. The table records about 280,000 distinct CDR3 sequences, 20% of them present only once. The specimen was blood, either unsorted or a sorted T cell fraction (not recorded which). The receptors here all came from a male donor with ankylosing spondylitis or in good health (not recorded which). Each CDR3 is given without its conserved first and last residue. D genes are given only for firm matches.

D	V	J	CDR3
.	TRBV12-3/TRBV12-4	TRBJ2-5	ASSFARFQETQY
TRBD1	TRBV5-1	TRBJ2-5	ATRTGVYQETQY
.	TRBV12-3/TRBV12-4	TRBJ1-4	ASSLALTGLNEKMF
TRBD2	TRBV20-1	TRBJ2-5	SARVLQLAGGETQY
TRBD1	TRBV20-1	TRBJ2-6	SASDRAGANVLT
.	TRBV4-2	TRBJ1-1	ASSQGGRDLGEAF
TRBD1	TRBV20-1	TRBJ2-5	SATTGGKTETQY
.	TRBV20-1	.	SAMTDTQH
TRBD1	TRBV12-3/TRBV12-4	TRBJ1-5	ASSTGQGGTQPQH
.	TRBV4-1	TRBJ1-1	ASSQKAGTEAF
.	TRBV19	TRBJ2-5	ASSIGGSWLQETQY
.	TRBV5-1	TRBJ2-1	ASSSERTLYNEQF
.	TRBV15	TRBJ2-1	ATSRDPESYNEQF
TRBD2	TRBV29-1	TRBJ2-1	SVEVGGRIEQF
TRBD2	TRBV6-4	TRBJ2-1	ASSPQRGGEQF
.	TRBV11-2	TRBJ2-1	ASSLLEVSSYNEQF
TRBD2	TRBV7-2	TRBJ2-3	ASSLRGITDTQY
TRBD1	TRBV29-1	TRBJ2-5	SVGDRLKETQY
TRBD2	TRBV20-1	TRBJ2-3	SAVAGSTDTQY
.	TRBV5-1	TRBJ2-1	ASSLTGGGHNEQF
.	TRBV12-3/TRBV12-4	TRBJ2-1	ASSLWGEDEQF
TRBD1	TRBV6-5	TRBJ1-3	ASSLLAGGTGNTIY
.	TRBV7-3	TRBJ2-5	ASSSGRSQETQY
.	TRBV25-1	TRBJ2-1	ASSEYQGITNEQF
TRBD2	TRBV6-2/TRBV6-3	TRBJ2-1	ASSPSETSGGF
.	TRBV28	TRBJ2-2	ASSFRIRGNTGELF
.	TRBV6-5	TRBJ1-2	ASRGLSYGYT
TRBD1	TRBV10-3	TRBJ1-1	AISESNRGLWTEAF
.	TRBV5-1	TRBJ2-2	ASSLSAGPPGELF
.	TRBV2	TRBJ1-1	ASSERGGSTEAF
TRBD2	TRBV11-2	TRBJ2-4	ASSLVSGLAGGPGNIQY
.	TRBV5-1	TRBJ1-1	ASSLGSGQLNTEAF
.	TRBV5-1	TRBJ2-2	ASSLAQLAGTGELF
TRBD2	TRBV12-3/TRBV12-4	TRBJ2-1	ASSSTSGRGNEQF
.	TRBV7-2	TRBJ2-3	ASSYQPGPNTDTQY
.	TRBV20-1	TRBJ2-3	SASGSRTDTQY
.	TRBV27	TRBJ1-1	ASSSTGLGTEAF
.	TRBV10-3	TRBJ2-1	AISESLGRDSYNEQF
.	TRBV27	TRBJ1-1	ASKVGGAMNTEAF
.	TRBV27	TRBJ2-1	ASSVGIRQF